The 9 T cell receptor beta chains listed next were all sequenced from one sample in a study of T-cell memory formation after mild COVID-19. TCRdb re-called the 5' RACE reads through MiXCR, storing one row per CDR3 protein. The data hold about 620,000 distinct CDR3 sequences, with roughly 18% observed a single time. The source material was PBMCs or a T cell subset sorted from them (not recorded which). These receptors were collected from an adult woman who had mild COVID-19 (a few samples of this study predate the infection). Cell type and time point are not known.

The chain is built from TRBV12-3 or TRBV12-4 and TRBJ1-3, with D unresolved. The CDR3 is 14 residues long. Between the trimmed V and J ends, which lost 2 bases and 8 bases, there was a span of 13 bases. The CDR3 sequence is CASSLQSPRHTIYF. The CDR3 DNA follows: TGTGCCAGCAGTTTACAGTCACCCCGGCACACCATATATTTT.

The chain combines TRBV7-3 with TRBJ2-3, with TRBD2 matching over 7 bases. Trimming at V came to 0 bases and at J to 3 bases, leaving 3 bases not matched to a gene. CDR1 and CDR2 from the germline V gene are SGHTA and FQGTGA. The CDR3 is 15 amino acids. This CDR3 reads CASSLTGGVTDTQYF. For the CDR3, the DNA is TGTGCCAGCAGCTTAACTGGGGGGGTAACAGATACGCAGTATTTT.

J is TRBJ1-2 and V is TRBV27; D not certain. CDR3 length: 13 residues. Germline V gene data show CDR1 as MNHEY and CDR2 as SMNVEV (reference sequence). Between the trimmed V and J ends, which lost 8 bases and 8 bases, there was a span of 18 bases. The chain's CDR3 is CASRGLSSGGYTF. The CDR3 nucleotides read TGTGCCAGCCGCGGGTTGTCCTCGGGGGGCTACACCTTC.

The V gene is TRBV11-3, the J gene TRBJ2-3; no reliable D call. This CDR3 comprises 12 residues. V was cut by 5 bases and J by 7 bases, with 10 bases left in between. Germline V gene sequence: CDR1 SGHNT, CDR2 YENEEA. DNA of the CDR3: TGTGCCAGCAGCGGAAGGGCTAATACGCAGTATTTT. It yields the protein CASSGRANTQYF.

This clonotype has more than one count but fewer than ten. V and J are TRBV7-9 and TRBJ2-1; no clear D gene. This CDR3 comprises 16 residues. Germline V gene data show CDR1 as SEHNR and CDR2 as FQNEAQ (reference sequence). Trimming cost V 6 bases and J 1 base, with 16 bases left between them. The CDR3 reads CASRRLTGPSYNEQFF. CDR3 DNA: TGTGCCAGCAGGAGGTTAACGGGCCCTTCCTACAATGAGCAGTTCTTC.

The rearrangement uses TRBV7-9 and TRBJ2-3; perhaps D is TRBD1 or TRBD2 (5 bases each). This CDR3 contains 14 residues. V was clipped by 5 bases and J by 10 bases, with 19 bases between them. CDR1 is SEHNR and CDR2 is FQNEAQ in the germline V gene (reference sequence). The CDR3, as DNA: TGTGCCAGCAGCCGACCCCGGGACGGCCCGGCGCAGTATTTT. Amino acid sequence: CASSRPRDGPAQYF.

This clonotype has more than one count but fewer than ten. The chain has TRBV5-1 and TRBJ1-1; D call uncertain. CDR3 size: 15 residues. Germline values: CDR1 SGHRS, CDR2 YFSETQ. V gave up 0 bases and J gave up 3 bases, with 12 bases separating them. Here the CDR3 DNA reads TGCGCCAGCAGCTTGGATGGGTGGCAGGACACTGAAGCTTTCTTT. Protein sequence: CASSLDGWQDTEAFF.

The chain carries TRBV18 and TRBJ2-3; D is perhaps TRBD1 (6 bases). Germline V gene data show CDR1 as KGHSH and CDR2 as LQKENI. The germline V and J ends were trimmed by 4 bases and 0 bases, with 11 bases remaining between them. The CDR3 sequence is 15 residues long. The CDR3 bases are TGTGCCAGCTCACGAACAGGGTTAAGCACAGATACGCAGTATTTT. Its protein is CASSRTGLSTDTQYF.

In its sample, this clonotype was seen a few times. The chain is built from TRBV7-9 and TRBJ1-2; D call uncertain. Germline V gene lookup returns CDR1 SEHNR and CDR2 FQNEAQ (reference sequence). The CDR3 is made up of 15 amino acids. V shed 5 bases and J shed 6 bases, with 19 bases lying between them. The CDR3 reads CASSPRTEIHHGYTF. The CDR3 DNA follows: TGTGCCAGCAGCCCCCGGACCGAAATCCATCATGGCTACACCTTC.